A selection of T cell receptor beta chains follows, all from one sample in a study of blood T cells in healthy people across ages. TCRdb re-analysed the 5' RACE reads in MiXCR, keeping a single row per CDR3 protein. The data show about 1.6 million distinct CDR3 sequences, roughly a third seen once. The material sequenced was blood. The receptor source for this set is a woman between 25 and 40 years old in good health. Both conserved end residues are part of each CDR3. The order of the fields is J gene, V gene, CDR3 protein.

TRBJ1-1 TRBV7-3 CASSLSEGEAFF
TRBJ2-3 TRBV27 CAIQPTGVRSTDTQYF
TRBJ2-7 TRBV3-1 CASSQTPYEQYF
TRBJ2-3 TRBV5-1 CTSSLKTDTQYF
TRBJ2-5 TRBV11-1 CASSFQGFPLETQYF
TRBJ2-7 TRBV6-2/TRBV6-3 CASSYRAGILSYEQYF
TRBJ2-3 TRBV6-1 CASTRAQGASTDTQYF
TRBJ2-3 TRBV5-1 CASGHPGMDTQYF
TRBJ1-4 TRBV10-3 CATQGGALNEKLFF
TRBJ1-4 TRBV20-1 CSAKHTTNEKLFF
TRBJ1-1 TRBV3-1 CASSPNFGTEAFF
TRBJ1-5 TRBV6-2/TRBV6-3 CASSYLQLGAQHF
TRBJ2-3 TRBV6-1 CASEKSSGSTDTQYF
TRBJ2-4 TRBV7-9 CASSLGGLIQYF
TRBJ2-7 TRBV6-2/TRBV6-3 CASSYPWFGRPYEQYF
TRBJ2-3 TRBV20-1 CSASRGTSGTDTQYF
TRBJ2-7 TRBV13 CASSLGLGSSSSYEQYF
TRBJ2-3 TRBV11-2 CASSLARPAGDTDTQYF
TRBJ2-5 TRBV20-1 CSASGLVQETQYF
TRBJ2-3 TRBV29-1 CSVARLAANTDTQYF
TRBJ1-5 TRBV6-1 CASSAQGIGQPQHF
TRBJ2-7 TRBV7-9 CASSSARGRRTSGYEQYF
TRBJ2-5 TRBV29-1 CSVRRLAEATETQYF
TRBJ2-5 TRBV9 CASSGGDLNPGTQYF
TRBJ2-3 TRBV30 CAWVETYTDTQYF
TRBJ2-3 TRBV13 CASSSTRLMMLDTQYF
TRBJ1-5 TRBV12-3/TRBV12-4 CASSLLGREGYSNQPQHF
TRBJ2-7 TRBV7-9 CASSPGSSGIFDEQYF
TRBJ2-7 TRBV4-1 CASSQREGATPPYEQYF
TRBJ2-3 TRBV15 CATSRRGIADTQYF
TRBJ2-1 TRBV4-2 CASSLSQGRDEQFF
TRBJ2-1 TRBV19 CASSIGGAGHTPYNEQFF
TRBJ2-3 TRBV6-6 CASSYTPPGTDTQYF
TRBJ2-7 TRBV6-1 CASTLGRSSYEQYF
TRBJ2-3 TRBV6-1 CASCERTGVDTQYF